The 32 T cell receptor beta chains in this list originate from one sample, sequenced in a study of OX40 agonist ivuxolimab in advanced cancers. Libraries were prepared by immunoSEQ multiplex PCR; TCRdb keeps only in-frame clonotypes and omits some of them. The sample has some 66,000 clones, over 75% seen once. This specimen was CD4+ or CD8+ T cells sorted from blood, taken in a trial of the OX40 agonist ivuxolimab. The receptor source for this set is an adult with an advanced solid tumor such as melanoma, head and neck, liver or kidney cancer.

This chain links TRBV6-1 with TRBJ2-3, with D perhaps TRBD2 (5 bases). V was cut by 3 bases and J by 12 bases, with 16 bases left in between. The CDR3 is 13 amino acids. In germline, CDR1 is MNHNS, CDR2 SASEGT. CDR3 DNA: TGTGCCAGCAGTGATGCCCGACTAAATTCACAGTATTTT. This sequence encodes CASSDARLNSQYF.

This rearrangement joins TRBV7-8 to TRBJ2-4, with a tentative D call TRBD1 (5 bases). The CDR3 runs to 15 residues. Per germline, CDR1 SGHVS and CDR2 FQNEAQ. V was clipped by 2 bases and J by 1 base, with 9 bases between them. The CDR3 loop reads CASSLQGRAKNIQYF. The DNA for the CDR3 is TGTGCCAGCAGCTTACAGGGAAGGGCCAAAAACATTCAGTACTTC.

This chain links TRBV6-4 with TRBJ1-2; no firm D call. Trimming took 6 bases from V and 8 from J, leaving 10 bases between them. Germline lookup yields CDR1 MRHNA and CDR2 SNTAGT. The CDR3 covers 11 residues. The CDR3 sequence is CASSSGSGYTF. The CDR3 DNA is TGTGCCAGCAGCTCGGGAAGCGGCTACACCTTC.

This clone occurred once. Compared with germline, one end of the junction differs, possibly owing to a read error. This chain joins TRBV19 and TRBJ2-1; TRBD2 might be the D (5 bases). Germline CDR1 is LNHDA and CDR2 is SQIVND (reference sequence). The CDR3 is made up of 11 amino acids. The chain's CDR3 is CASSIEGEQFF. CDR3 in DNA: TGTGCCAGTAGCATAGAGGGTGAGCAGTTCTTC.

V is TRBV11-1 and J is TRBJ2-7; 13 bases are a match to TRBD2. This CDR3 is 15 amino acids long. The V and J ends lost 1 base and 6 bases, in that order; junction bases with no gene match: 3. Germline CDR1 SGHAT, CDR2 FQDESV (reference sequence). Here the CDR3 reads CASSLGTSGRLEQYF. The CDR3 coding sequence is TGTGCCAGCAGCTTAGGGACTAGCGGGAGACTCGAGCAGTACTTC.

CDR3 amino acids: CASSLNPRGRNEQYV. The CDR3 DNA is TGTGCCAGCAGCCTGAATCCCAGGGGTCGAAACGAGCAGTACGTC. This chain connects TRBV28 to TRBJ2-7; D perhaps matches TRBD1 (6 bases). CDR3 length equals 15 residues. V lost 6 bases and J lost 5, with 20 bases in between. The germline CDR1 and CDR2 sequences are MDHEN and SYDVKM.

The chain uses TRBV7-6 and TRBJ2-1; D uncertain. The CDR3 runs 12 residues. Trimming took 2 bases from V and 10 from J, leaving 9 bases between them. Germline CDR1 SGHVS, CDR2 FNYEAQ. Here the CDR3 reads CASSLNAAEQFF. CDR3 DNA sequence: TGTGCCAGCAGCTTAAATGCAGCGGAGCAGTTCTTC.

In DNA, the CDR3 is TGCAGCGTTGACAAGGGGCTTGGAATGAACACTGAAGCTTTCTTT. It translates to CSVDKGLGMNTEAFF. V and J are TRBV29-1 and TRBJ1-1, with a possible D match to TRBD1 (5 bases). The V gene lost 3 bases and the J gene lost 0 bases, with 14 bases spanning the gap. CDR1 and CDR2 from the germline V gene are SQVTM and ANQGSEA. The CDR3 covers 15 residues.

The chain links TRBV6-1 to TRBJ2-4; maybe TRBD2 (5 bases). Trimming removed 4 bases from V and 0 bases from J, with 16 bases in between. This CDR3 comprises 17 residues. Per germline, CDR1 MNHNS and CDR2 SASEGT. The CDR3 bases are TGTGCCAGCAGTGCACGGACTTCTACAAGAGCCAAAAACATTCAGTACTTC. Its translation: CASSARTSTRAKNIQYF.

The chain joins TRBV7-2 to TRBJ1-5; D perhaps matches TRBD1 (5 bases). This CDR3 has 14 residues. V shed 7 bases and J shed 6 bases, with 16 bases lying between them. CDR1 is SGHTA, CDR2 FQGNSA, per germline. CDR3: CASTGGVEVQPQHF. In DNA, the CDR3 is TGTGCCAGCACTGGGGGGGTGGAGGTTCAGCCCCAGCATTTT.

The V call is TRBV9, the J call TRBJ2-3; the D gene is possibly TRBD2 (5 bases). The germline V and J ends were trimmed by 1 base and 0 bases, with 12 bases remaining between them. Germline V gene data show CDR1 as SGDLS and CDR2 as YYNGEE. The CDR3 runs 16 residues. CDR3 sequence (DNA): TGTGCCAGCAGCGTATCAGGAGCGGATAGCACAGATACGCAGTATTTT. This codes for CASSVSGADSTDTQYF.

This clone was found once. This sequence joins TRBV6-5 and TRBJ2-5; D gene ambiguous. The V end was cut by 2 bases, the J end by 3 bases, with 7 bases between. The CDR3 spans 13 residues. Germline-derived CDR1 and CDR2 are MNHEY and SVGAGI. The CDR3 here is CASSYPPEETQYF. The CDR3 nucleotides read TGTGCCAGCAGTTACCCCCCGGAAGAGACCCAGTACTTC.

The chain recombines TRBV2 with TRBJ1-3; D gene ambiguous. The CDR3 contains 13 residues. The V gene lost 1 base and the J gene lost 5 bases, with 6 bases spanning the gap. Germline V gene lookup returns CDR1 SNHLY and CDR2 FYNNEI. The CDR3 DNA reads TGTGCCAGCAGTGAAGACGGGAGAAACACCATATATTTT. This translates into CASSEDGRNTIYF.

This chain uses TRBV19 with TRBJ2-7; D uncertain. This CDR3 has 15 amino acids. V was clipped by 5 bases and J by 9 bases, with 23 bases between them. The germline V gene encodes CDR1 LNHDA and CDR2 SQIVND (reference sequence). The CDR3: CASSVGPTSLRVQYF. CDR3 nucleotides: TGTGCCAGTAGTGTCGGACCGACCTCCTTGCGAGTGCAGTACTTC.

This clone has more than one count but fewer than ten. The V call is TRBV19, the J call TRBJ1-2; no definite D call. Germline assignment: CDR1 LNHDA and CDR2 SQIVND (reference sequence). This CDR3 comprises 14 residues. V was shortened by 10 bases and J by 9 bases, with 24 bases between the two germline ends. Here the CDR3 DNA reads TGTGCCACCCACCTCGCCGCAGGTGGAGCGAGCTACACCTTC. Protein: CATHLAAGGASYTF. Full variable domain (outside the CDR3, taken from reference TRBV19 and TRBJ1-2): DGGITQSPKYLFRKEGQNVTLSCEQNLNHDAMYWYRQDPGQGLRLIYYSQIVNDFQKGDIAEGYSVSREKKESFPLTVTSAQKNPTAFYLCATHLAAGGASYTFGSGTRLTVV.

V usage is TRBV5-8 and J usage is TRBJ2-5, with TRBD1 matching over 9 bases. The CDR3 length is 15 residues. Germline V gene sequence: CDR1 SGHTS, CDR2 YDEGEE. The ends lost 3 bases at V and 7 bases at J; junction bases unmatched: 10. The CDR3 coding sequence is TGTGCCAGCAGCTCAACCGGGACAGGGCAGGCGACCCAGTACTTC. Protein: CASSSTGTGQATQYF.

The chain combines TRBV6-6 with TRBJ1-2; 7 bases map to TRBD1. The germline CDR1 and CDR2 sequences are MNHNY and SVGAGI (reference sequence). Trimming took 0 bases from V and 8 from J; bases not matched to a gene: 9. The CDR3 is 15 amino acids. The CDR3 DNA reads as TGTGCCAGCAGTTACTCAAAGACAGGGACGGAGGGCTACACCTTC. It specifies CASSYSKTGTEGYTF.

In this sample, this clone turned up a few times. The J gene is TRBJ2-2, the V gene TRBV4-1; D unresolved. The CDR3 has 13 residues. V lost 1 base and J lost 6, with 6 bases in between. Germline V lookup: CDR1 MGHRA, CDR2 YSYEKL. The CDR3 DNA is TGCGCCAGCAGCCAAGCAGTGGCCGGGGAGCTGTTTTTT. This translates into CASSQAVAGELFF.

The chain combines TRBV6-5 with TRBJ2-5, with a weak D call TRBD2 (5 bases). Per the germline V gene, CDR1 is MNHEY and CDR2 is SVGAGI. V was trimmed by 4 bases and J by 3 bases, leaving 15 bases between them. This CDR3 spans 15 amino acids. The DNA for the CDR3 is TGTGCCAGCAGTTCTGTTCAGGAGGAGGAAGAGACCCAGTACTTC. Its protein is CASSSVQEEEETQYF.

V gene TRBV5-6 combines with J gene TRBJ1-6, with 8 bases identical to TRBD1. V lost 4 bases to trimming and J lost 2 bases; unmatched junction nucleotides: 5. The CDR3 spans 16 residues. Germline CDR1 is SGHDT and CDR2 is YYEEEE. For the CDR3, the DNA is TGTGCCAGCAGCCAACAGGGGGGTGCCTATAATTCACCCCTCCACTTT. Protein sequence: CASSQQGGAYNSPLHF.

This clone was counted at least ten times. The chain combines TRBV5-6 with TRBJ1-6, with D tentatively TRBD1 (5 bases). This CDR3 is built from 15 residues. Germline V gene lookup returns CDR1 SGHDT and CDR2 YYEEEE. Trimming stripped 1 base from V and 13 bases from J, with 18 bases between. The CDR3, as DNA: TGTGCCAGCAGCTTGTCGGACACGGGAGTGAGGCCCCTCCACTTT. It yields the protein CASSLSDTGVRPLHF.

The rearrangement links TRBV5-1 to TRBJ2-5; D is possibly TRBD2 (7 bases). The V end was cut by 5 bases, the J end by 5 bases, with 19 bases between. The CDR3 totals 15 residues. CDR1 SGHRS and CDR2 YFSETQ come from the germline V gene. The CDR3 region has the DNA TGCGCCAGCAGATTCACGGGGGGCCCCCGGGAGACCCAGTACTTC. Residues: CASRFTGGPRETQYF. The full variable domain, its missing parts supplied by reference TRBV5-1 and TRBJ2-5, is KAGVTQTPRYLIKTRGQQVTLSCSPISGHRSVSWYQQTPGQGLQFLFEYFSETQRNKGNFPGRFSGRQFSNSRSEMNVSTLELGDSALYLCASRFTGGPRETQYFGPGTRLLVL.

This clone was picked up one time. CDR3 in DNA: TGTGCCATCAGTGCGGCGGGGGGGCATGGTGATACGCAGTATTTT. Its translation is CAISAAGGHGDTQYF. The chain links TRBV10-3 to TRBJ2-3; 9 bases align to TRBD2. This CDR3 spans 15 amino acids. V was clipped by 4 bases and J by 6 bases; unmatched bases: 8. CDR1 is ENHRY, CDR2 SYGVKD, per germline.

The V and J genes are TRBV28 and TRBJ2-5, with a possible D match to TRBD1 (6 bases). V was shortened by 7 bases and J by 4 bases, with 28 bases between the two germline ends. CDR1 and CDR2 from the germline V gene are MDHEN and SYDVKM. This CDR3 is built from 18 residues. CDR3 region: CASTNPRGWTSRGETQYF. CDR3 in DNA: TGTGCCAGCACTAATCCGAGGGGGTGGACTTCCCGCGGAGAGACCCAGTACTTC. Looking up the rest from reference TRBV28 and TRBJ2-5 gives the full variable domain: DVKVTQSSRYLVKRTGEKVFLECVQDMDHENMFWYRQDPGLGLRLIYFSYDVKMKEKGDIPEGYSVSREKKERFSLILESASTNQTSMYLCASTNPRGWTSRGETQYFGPGTRLLVL.

V is TRBV15 and J is TRBJ1-3; 9 positions match TRBD1. In germline, CDR1 is LNHNV, CDR2 YYDKDF (reference sequence). V gave up 3 bases and J gave up 3 bases; unmatched junction bases: 3. This CDR3 spans 15 amino acids. The CDR3 DNA reads TGTGCCACCAGCAGGGACAGGGGAGGTGGAAACACCATATATTTT. This encodes CATSRDRGGGNTIYF.

V usage is TRBV7-8 and J usage is TRBJ2-1; D possibly matches TRBD1 or TRBD2 (5 bases each). The germline CDR1 and CDR2 sequences are SGHVS and FQNEAQ. Trimming removed 5 bases from V and 2 bases from J, with 13 bases in between. The CDR3 runs 15 residues. The CDR3 region is CASSLGAVAYNEQFF. CDR3 coding DNA: TGTGCCAGCAGCCTCGGGGCTGTAGCCTACAATGAGCAGTTCTTC. The variable domain in full, with the rest retrieved from reference TRBV7-8 and TRBJ2-1, is GAGVSQSPRYKVAKRGQDVALRCDPISGHVSLFWYQQALGQGPEFLTYFQNEAQLDKSGLPSDRFFAERPEGSVSTLKIQRTQQEDSAVYLCASSLGAVAYNEQFFGPGTRLTVL.

The genes are TRBV28 and TRBJ1-3; TRBD1 is a possible D gene (6 bases). With 4 bases removed from V and 0 bases from J, the gap between germline ends came to 10 bases. The CDR3 is 15 residues long. Per germline, CDR1 MDHEN and CDR2 SYDVKM. CDR3 bases: TGTGCCAGCAGTTACTCGACAGGCTCTGGAAACACCATATATTTT. Amino acids: CASSYSTGSGNTIYF.

The rearrangement joins TRBV7-9 to TRBJ2-3, with 8 bases matching TRBD2. Germline V gives CDR1 SEHNR, CDR2 FQNEAQ (reference sequence). V was pared by 4 bases and J by 6 bases, with 6 bases of the junction left unmatched. The CDR3 is 14 residues long. CDR3 sequence (DNA): TGTGCCAGCAGCTCGTCAGCGGGAGCGGATACGCAGTATTTT. The encoded protein is CASSSSAGADTQYF.

The V and J genes are TRBV28 and TRBJ1-1, with D possibly TRBD1 on 5 matching bases. Germline-derived CDR1 and CDR2 are MDHEN and SYDVKM. The CDR3 is 13 residues long. CDR3 DNA sequence: TGTGCGGCCCGGCAGGGTGGGGCGGCTGAAGCTTTCTTT. Encoded protein: CAARQGGAAEAFF. Filled out from reference TRBV28 and TRBJ1-1, the complete variable domain reads DVKVTQSSRYLVKRTGEKVFLECVQDMDHENMFWYRQDPGLGLRLIYFSYDVKMKEKGDIPEGYSVSREKKERFSLILESASTNQTSMYLCAARQGGAAEAFFGQGTRLTVV.

This chain joins TRBV27 and TRBJ1-1; D may be TRBD1 (5 bases). The CDR3 totals 13 residues. Trimming took 7 bases from V and 0 from J, leaving 9 bases between them. The germline V gene encodes CDR1 MNHEY and CDR2 SMNVEV (reference sequence). The CDR3 sequence: CASMTALNTEAFF. The CDR3 nucleotides read TGTGCCAGCATGACAGCTCTGAACACTGAAGCTTTCTTT.

The rearrangement links TRBV7-8 to TRBJ2-1, with 10 positions matching TRBD2. CDR1 is SGHVS, CDR2 FQNEAQ, per germline. The V segment lost 2 bases and the J segment 5 bases; nucleotides outside the gene matches: 6. The CDR3 is made up of 16 amino acids. CDR3 protein: CASSLLGLADNNEQFF. Written as DNA, the CDR3 is TGTGCCAGCAGCTTACTCGGACTAGCGGATAACAATGAGCAGTTCTTC.

The V call is TRBV6-1, the J call TRBJ2-7; a weak D match, TRBD1 (5 bases). The CDR3 covers 15 residues. Germline V gives CDR1 MNHNS, CDR2 SASEGT. V was shortened by 3 bases and J by 3 bases, with 15 bases between the two germline ends. CDR3 amino acids: CASSDTGSLVYEQYV. CDR3 coding DNA: TGTGCCAGCAGTGATACAGGCTCCTTGGTCTACGAGCAGTACGTC.